Listed below are T cell receptor beta chains from one sample, sequenced in a study of metastatic and nonmetastatic thyroid tumors. TCRdb re-called clones via MiXCR from the PCR reads. This table holds roughly 71,000 clones, more than 15% found once. The sequencing sample was made of blood. These TCRs come from a female donor with papillary thyroid cancer or a benign thyroid nodule (not recorded which). Some clones in this sample may be carry-over from other donors' samples. Each CDR3 is given without its conserved first and last residue. A D gene is named only where the DNA matches it firmly.

-	TRBV30	AWSPPLVVRRGYT
-	TRBV6-1	ASARGDTEAF
-	TRBV20-1	SASEVRHDNEQF
TRBD1	TRBV6-1	ASTLEGQGIGSPLH
TRBD1	TRBV5-1	ASSWTGKGYEQY
-	TRBV6-1	ASSHPRTGRTEAF
-	TRBV11-3	ASSLNAGEQF
TRBD1	TRBV20-1	SAAGQGGTGELF
TRBD2	TRBV27	SSSLTGTSGRYEQF
-	TRBV27	ASCRSGTIVFEQY
TRBD1	TRBV3-1	ASSHGTGRTGYT
-	TRBV12-3/TRBV12-4	ASSRGSSGNTIY
TRBD1	TRBV28	ASSYRGRGYGYT
-	TRBV10-3	AISVARTTNEKLF
-	TRBV13	ASSLGQGPYEQY
-	TRBV20-1	SATISTDTQY
-	TRBV7-3	ASSLDSITGELF
-	TRBV28	ASSPPSPYEQY
-	TRBV6-2/TRBV6-3	ASRIGEETQY
-	TRBV13	ASSLFPDGYT
TRBD2	TRBV11-2	ASSLYLLAGGADTQY
-	TRBV12-3/TRBV12-4	ASSLEVGGAAF
-	TRBV6-1	ASSAEGDTEAF
-	TRBV28	ASTTVLENTIY
-	TRBV11-3	ASSSDASGANVLT
TRBD2	TRBV6-5	ASSYGLAASYNEQF
-	TRBV2	ASIPYSYNEQF
-	TRBV6-2/TRBV6-3	ASSYRQGSPDEQY
TRBD2	TRBV9	ASSLAGGPNEQF
-	TRBV11-2	ASSLNRLSYEQY
-	TRBV30	AWVVNPLWGGRQPQH
-	TRBV29-1	SVERQEINEQF
-	TRBV6-1	ASTIYNEQF
TRBD2	TRBV2	ASSNLGTSGRNEQF
-	TRBV6-2/TRBV6-3	ASTTQGLRYEQY
TRBD1	TRBV18	ASSRQGYEQY
-	TRBV18	ASSPGENQF
-	TRBV18	ASSIGSSYEQY
-	TRBV11-3	ASSIRDVTGELF
TRBD1	TRBV27	ASSASGTGAGEQF
-	TRBV24-1	ATSPVTGGPRQHQH
-	TRBV12-3/TRBV12-4	ASRIEVDQPQH
TRBD2	TRBV19	ASSMRSGGSVDTQY
-	TRBV5-4	ASSSGQPYEQY